Below are 10 T cell receptor beta chains sequenced from a single sample in a study of STAT5B mutations in CD4+ large granular lymphocyte leukemia. Some clones are missing from TCRdb's copy, which holds only in-frame ones; the method was immunoSEQ multiplex PCR. There are about 37,000 clones in the sample; 87% occur only once, and less than 3.5% lies in the top ten. Sequencing used CD4+ T cells from blood buffy coats. These TCRs come from a human donor in good health.

V usage is TRBV5-5 and J usage is TRBJ1-2; D perhaps matches TRBD1 (5 bases). The V end lost 0 bases, the J end lost 3 bases, and 12 bases lay between the germline ends. CDR1 and CDR2 from the germline V gene are SGHKS and YYEKEE (reference sequence). The CDR3 has 15 residues. The CDR3 is CASSLAGTGDYGYTF. Here the CDR3 DNA reads TGTGCCAGCAGCTTGGCCGGGACGGGAGACTATGGCTACACCTTC. The full variable domain, rest sourced from reference TRBV5-5 and TRBJ1-2, is DAGVTQSPTHLIKTRGQQVTLRCSPISGHKSVSWYQQVLGQGPQFIFQYYEKEERGRGNFPDRFSARQFPNYSSELNVNALLLGDSALYLCASSLAGTGDYGYTFGSGTRLTVV.

The chain joins TRBV20-1 to TRBJ1-4; D call uncertain. The germline CDR1 and CDR2 sequences are DFQATT and SNEGSKA (reference sequence). The germline V and J ends were trimmed by 3 bases and 5 bases, with 4 bases remaining between them. The CDR3 runs to 11 residues. The CDR3 reads CSARENEKLFF. CDR3 bases: TGCAGTGCTAGGGAAAATGAAAAACTGTTTTTT.

V usage is TRBV14 and J usage is TRBJ1-3; possibly TRBD1 for D (5 bases). V was trimmed by 1 base and J by 0 bases, leaving 10 bases between them. The CDR3 runs to 16 residues. CDR1 SGHDN and CDR2 FVKESK come from the germline V gene. The CDR3 sequence is CASSQGGSFSGNTIYF. CDR3 coding DNA: TGTGCCAGCAGCCAAGGGGGCTCCTTCTCTGGAAACACCATATATTTT.

The chain employs TRBV13 and TRBJ1-5, with D possibly matching TRBD1 (5 bases). CDR3 length equals 15 residues. V was shortened by 5 bases and J by 6 bases, with 17 bases between the two germline ends. CDR1 and CDR2 from the germline V gene are PRHDT and FYEKMQ (reference sequence). The chain's CDR3 is CASSPTQGICQPQHF. The CDR3 coding sequence is TGTGCCAGCAGCCCGACGCAGGGAATTTGTCAGCCCCAGCATTTT.

This chain uses TRBV6-1 with TRBJ1-5; D remains ambiguous. The germline V gene encodes CDR1 MNHNS and CDR2 SASEGT. The length of the CDR3 is 13 residues. V lost 1 base to trimming and J lost 6 bases, with 7 bases between them. The CDR3 here is CASSEGAVQPQHF. The CDR3 DNA is TGTGCCAGCAGTGAAGGGGCCGTTCAGCCCCAGCATTTT.

This chain connects TRBV10-2 to TRBJ2-1; D perhaps matches TRBD2 (5 bases). This CDR3 region has 16 residues. Germline loops: CDR1 WSHSY, CDR2 SAAADI. V was clipped by 2 bases and J by 7 bases, with 18 bases between them. This CDR3 reads CASSERGRAPGNEQFF. In DNA, the CDR3 is TGCGCCAGCAGTGAGCGCGGTAGGGCTCCGGGGAATGAGCAGTTCTTC.

This clone occurred once. J is TRBJ2-2 and V is TRBV7-6; 7 bases map to TRBD2. The junction had 7 bases not matched to a gene; V was cut back by 5 bases and J by 4 bases. This CDR3 is 15 amino acids long. CDR1 is SGHVS, CDR2 FNYEAQ, per germline. CDR3 amino acids: CASSRTRRGTGELFF. The CDR3 bases are TGTGCCAGCAGCCGGACTAGACGCGGCACCGGGGAGCTGTTTTTT.

The chain employs TRBV7-3 and TRBJ2-2; maybe TRBD2 (6 bases). Germline V gives CDR1 SGHTA, CDR2 FQGTGA. The ends were cut back, 4 bases at V and 9 bases at J, with 15 bases in the middle. CDR3 length: 14 amino acids. The CDR3 sequence is CASSSPGDSRELFF. Written as DNA, the CDR3 is TGTGCCAGCAGCTCCCCCGGGGACTCCAGGGAGCTGTTTTTT.

This chain joins TRBV10-3 and TRBJ2-3; 11 bases are a match to TRBD2. The germline gives CDR1 ENHRY, CDR2 SYGVKD. The CDR3 sequence is 16 residues long. Trimming removed 4 bases from V and 0 bases from J; junction bases left unmatched: 3. The CDR3 spells CAISVTSGASTDTQYF. In DNA, the CDR3 is TGTGCCATCAGTGTGACTAGCGGGGCTAGCACAGATACGCAGTATTTT.

This chain connects TRBV4-3 to TRBJ1-4, with D possibly TRBD1 on 6 matching bases. CDR3 length: 16 residues. CDR1 is LGHNA, CDR2 YSLEER, per germline. V was trimmed by 0 bases and J by 8 bases, leaving 16 bases between them. CDR3 region: CASSQDSRGTGEKLFF. The CDR3 DNA is TGCGCCAGCAGCCAAGATAGTAGGGGGACGGGGGAAAAACTGTTTTTT.